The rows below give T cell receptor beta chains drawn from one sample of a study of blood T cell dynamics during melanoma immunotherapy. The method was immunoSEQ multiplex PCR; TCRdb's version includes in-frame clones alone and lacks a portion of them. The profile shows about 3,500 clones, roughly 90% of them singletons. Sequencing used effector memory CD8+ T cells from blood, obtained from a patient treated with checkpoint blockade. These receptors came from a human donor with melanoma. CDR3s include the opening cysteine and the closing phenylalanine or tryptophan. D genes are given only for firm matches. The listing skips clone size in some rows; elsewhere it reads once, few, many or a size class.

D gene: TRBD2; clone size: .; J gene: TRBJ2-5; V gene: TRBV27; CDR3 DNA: TGTGCCAGCAGTACGGGACTAGTGGAGACCCAGTACTTC; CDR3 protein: CASSTGLVETQYF
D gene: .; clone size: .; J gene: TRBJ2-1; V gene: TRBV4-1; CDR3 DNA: TGCGCCAGCAGCCTCCAGCTCGGGACTCCTACTTACAATGAGCAGTTCTTC; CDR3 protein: CASSLQLGTPTYNEQFF
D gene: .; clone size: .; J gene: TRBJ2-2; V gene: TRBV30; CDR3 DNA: TGTGCCTGGAGTGTATCGGTCGCCGGGGAGCTGTTTTTT; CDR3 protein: CAWSVSVAGELFF
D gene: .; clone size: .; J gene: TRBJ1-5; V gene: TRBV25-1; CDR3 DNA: TGTGCCAGCTCCGAACCCGGAGAATCTAATCAGCCCCAGCATTTT; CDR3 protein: CASSEPGESNQPQHF
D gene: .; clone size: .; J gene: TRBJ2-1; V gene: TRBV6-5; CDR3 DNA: TGTGCCAGCAGTTACTCGAGGGCGGGTGTCCACAATGAGCAGTTCTTC; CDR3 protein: CASSYSRAGVHNEQFF
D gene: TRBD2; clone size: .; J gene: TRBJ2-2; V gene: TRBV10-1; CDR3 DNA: TGCGCCAGCAGTACTAGCGGGAGGGCCTGGGAGCTGTTTTTT; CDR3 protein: CASSTSGRAWELFF
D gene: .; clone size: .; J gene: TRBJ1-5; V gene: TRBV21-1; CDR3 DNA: TGTGCCAGCAGCAAACAACCCGGGACAGGAAAGTGTGGCAATCAGCCCCAGCATTTT; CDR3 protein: CASSKQPGTGKCGNQPQHF
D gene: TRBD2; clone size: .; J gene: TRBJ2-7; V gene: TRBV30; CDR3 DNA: TGTGCCTGGAGAAACCCTCTCCCCCGGGACGGGGAGGGCCGTTACGAGCAGTACTTC; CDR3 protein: CAWRNPLPRDGEGRYEQYF
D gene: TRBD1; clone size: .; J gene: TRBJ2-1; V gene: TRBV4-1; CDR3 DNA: TGCGCCAGCAGCCAAGAAGGGGGCACAAATTTCCGGAGCTCCTACAATGAGCAGTTCTTC; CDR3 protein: CASSQEGGTNFRSSYNEQFF
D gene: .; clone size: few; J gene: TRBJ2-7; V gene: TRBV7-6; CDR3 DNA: TGTGCCAGCAGCCCAAGGGAAGGCTACGAGCAGTACTTC; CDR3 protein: CASSPREGYEQYF
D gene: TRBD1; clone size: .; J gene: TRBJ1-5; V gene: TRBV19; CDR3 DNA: TGTGCCAGTAGTACCGGACAGGGTAGCAATCAGCCCCAGCATTTT; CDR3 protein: CASSTGQGSNQPQHF
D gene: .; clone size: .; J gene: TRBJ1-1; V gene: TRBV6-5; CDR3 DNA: TGTGCCAGCAGTCTCTTGACGGGGAACACTGAAGCTTTCTTT; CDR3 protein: CASSLLTGNTEAFF
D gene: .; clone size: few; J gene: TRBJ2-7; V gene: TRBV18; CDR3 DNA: TGTGCCAGCTCACAACCGGGACTTTGGGACGAGCAGTACTTC; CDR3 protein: CASSQPGLWDEQYF
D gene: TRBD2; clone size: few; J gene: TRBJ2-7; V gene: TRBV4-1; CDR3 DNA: TGCGCCAGCAGTGTAACTAGCGGGGGATCCTACGAGCAGTACTTC; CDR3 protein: CASSVTSGGSYEQYF
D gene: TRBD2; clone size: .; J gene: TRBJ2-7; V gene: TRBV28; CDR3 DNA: TGTGCCAGTTGGACTAGCGAGAGTTACGAGCAGTACTTC; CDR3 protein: CASWTSESYEQYF
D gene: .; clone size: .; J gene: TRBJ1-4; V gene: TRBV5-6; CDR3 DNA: TGTGCCAGCAGCTACGAGACATCAACTAATGAAAAACTGTTTTTT; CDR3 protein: CASSYETSTNEKLFF
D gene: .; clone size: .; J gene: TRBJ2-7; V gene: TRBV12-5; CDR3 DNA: TGTGCTAGTGGTTTTTCGTACGAGCAGTACTTC; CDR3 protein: CASGFSYEQYF
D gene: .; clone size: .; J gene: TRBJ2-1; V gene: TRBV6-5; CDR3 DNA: TGTGCCAGCAGTTTGACAGGAAGCTCCTACAATGAGCAGTTCTTC; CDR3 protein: CASSLTGSSYNEQFF
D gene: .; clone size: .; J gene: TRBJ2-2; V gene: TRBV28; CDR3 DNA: TGTGCCAGCAGTTTGGGTGCCGGGGAGCTGTTTTTT; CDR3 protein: CASSLGAGELFF
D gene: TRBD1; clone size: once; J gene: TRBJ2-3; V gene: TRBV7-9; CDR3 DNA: TGTGCCAGCAGCTCAGGGGGTGTAGATACGCAGTATTTT; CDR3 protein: CASSSGGVDTQYF
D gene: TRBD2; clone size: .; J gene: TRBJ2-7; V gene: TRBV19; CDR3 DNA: TGTGCCAGTAGTACGGGACTACCCAGCGAGCAGTACTTC; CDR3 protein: CASSTGLPSEQYF
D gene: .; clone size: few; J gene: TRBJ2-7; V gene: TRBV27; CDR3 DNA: TGTGCCAGCGGGACCTCTCTCGAGCAGTACTTC; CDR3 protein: CASGTSLEQYF
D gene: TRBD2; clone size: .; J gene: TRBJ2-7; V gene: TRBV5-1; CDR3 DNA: TGCGCCAGCAGCTTGGGGGTTAGCGGGAGATACGAGCAGTACTTC; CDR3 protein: CASSLGVSGRYEQYF
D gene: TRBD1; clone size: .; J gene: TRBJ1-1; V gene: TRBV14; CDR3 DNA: TGTGCCAGCAGCTTTTCAGGGGGAACGATTGAAGCTTTCTTT; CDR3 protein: CASSFSGGTIEAFF
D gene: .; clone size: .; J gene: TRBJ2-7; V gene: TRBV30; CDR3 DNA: TGTGCCTGGAGTCCAGGCGGGGTCTCCTACGAGCAGTACTTC; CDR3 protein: CAWSPGGVSYEQYF
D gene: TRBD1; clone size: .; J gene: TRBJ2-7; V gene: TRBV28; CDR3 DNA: TGTGCCAGCAGTCGACAGGGCCTCCACGAGCAGTACTTC; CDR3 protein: CASSRQGLHEQYF
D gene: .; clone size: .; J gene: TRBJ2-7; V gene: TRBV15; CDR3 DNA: TGTGCCACCAGCAGCGGGTACGAGCAGTACTTC; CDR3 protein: CATSSGYEQYF
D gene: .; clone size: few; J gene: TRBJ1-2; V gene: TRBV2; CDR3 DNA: TGTGCCAGCAGTGCGCGGACGGAATTCTATGGCTACACCTTC; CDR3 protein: CASSARTEFYGYTF
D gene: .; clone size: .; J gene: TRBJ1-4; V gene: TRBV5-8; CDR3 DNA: TGTGCCAGCAGCCAAGTAGACGTCGCAACTAATGAAAAACTGTTTTTT; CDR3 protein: CASSQVDVATNEKLFF
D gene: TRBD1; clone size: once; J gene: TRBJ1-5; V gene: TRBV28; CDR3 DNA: TGTGCCAGCGCCGGGACAGGGGAGCAGCCCCAGCATTTT; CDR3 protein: CASAGTGEQPQHF
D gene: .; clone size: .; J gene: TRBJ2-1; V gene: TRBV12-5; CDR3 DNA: TGTGCTAGTGGTTTGGGCTCGGGTCTTACTGAGCAGTTCTTC; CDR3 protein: CASGLGSGLTEQFF
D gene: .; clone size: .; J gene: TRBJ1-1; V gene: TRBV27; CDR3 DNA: TGTGCCAGCAGCCAGGGCTTTGAAGCTTTCTTT; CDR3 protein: CASSQGFEAFF
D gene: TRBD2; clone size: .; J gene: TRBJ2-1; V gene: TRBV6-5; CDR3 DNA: TGTGCCAGCAGTTACCCACTAGCGGGAGTAAATGAGCAGTTCTTC; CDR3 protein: CASSYPLAGVNEQFF
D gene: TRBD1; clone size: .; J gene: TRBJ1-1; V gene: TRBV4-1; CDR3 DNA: TGCGCCAGCAGCCAAGATCTGACAGGGGGAACCACTGAAGCTTTCTTT; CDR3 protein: CASSQDLTGGTTEAFF
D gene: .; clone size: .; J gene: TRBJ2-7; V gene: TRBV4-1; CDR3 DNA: TGCGCCAGCAGCCCCCGAGACTATCCCTACGAGCAGTACTTC; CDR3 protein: CASSPRDYPYEQYF
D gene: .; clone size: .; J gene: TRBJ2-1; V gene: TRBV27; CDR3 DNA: TGTGCCAGCAGTTTATCTAGCCGCAATGAGCAGTTCTTC; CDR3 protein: CASSLSSRNEQFF
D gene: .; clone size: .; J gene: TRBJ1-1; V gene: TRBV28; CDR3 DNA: TGTGCCAGCAGCCCTACAACCGGGAGGAACACTGAAGCTTTCTTT; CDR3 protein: CASSPTTGRNTEAFF
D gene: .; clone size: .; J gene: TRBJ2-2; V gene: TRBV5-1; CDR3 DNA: TGCGCCAGCAGCATTGACCCCCAGGGAGGAACCGGGGAGCTGTTTTTT; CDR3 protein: CASSIDPQGGTGELFF
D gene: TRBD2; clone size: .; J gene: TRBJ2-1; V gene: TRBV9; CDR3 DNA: TGTGCCAGCAGTCCCCCTGGCGGGAGGACCAATGAGCAGTTCTTC; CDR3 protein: CASSPPGGRTNEQFF
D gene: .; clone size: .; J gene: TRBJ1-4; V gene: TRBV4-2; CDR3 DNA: TGTGCCAGCAGCCCAGAGGTCCGACTTACTCCTAATGAAAAACTGTTTTTT; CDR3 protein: CASSPEVRLTPNEKLFF
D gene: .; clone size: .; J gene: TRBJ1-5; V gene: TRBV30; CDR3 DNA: TGTGCCTGGAGTGTTGGTACGGGGAGCAATCAGCCCCAGCATTTT; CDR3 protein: CAWSVGTGSNQPQHF
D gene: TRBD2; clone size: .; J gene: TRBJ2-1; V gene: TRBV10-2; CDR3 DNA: TGCGCCAGCAGACTAGCGGGGCCCTGGGATGAGCAGTTCTTC; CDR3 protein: CASRLAGPWDEQFF
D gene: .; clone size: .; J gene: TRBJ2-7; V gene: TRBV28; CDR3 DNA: TGTGCCAGCAGTCCAAGGGGCTACGAGCAGTACTTC; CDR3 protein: CASSPRGYEQYF
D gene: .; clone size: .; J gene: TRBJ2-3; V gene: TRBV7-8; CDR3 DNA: TGTGCCAGCAGCAGTGGGACTGGATGGGTTACGCAGTATTTT; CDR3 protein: CASSSGTGWVTQYF
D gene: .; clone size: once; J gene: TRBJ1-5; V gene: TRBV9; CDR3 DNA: TGTGCCAGCAGCCCTTCAGGGGCGGGCAATCAGCCCCAGCATTTT; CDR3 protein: CASSPSGAGNQPQHF
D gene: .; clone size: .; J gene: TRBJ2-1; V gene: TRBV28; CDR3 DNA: TGTGCCAGCAGTTTAGGAGTGGGCTTAGAGCAGTTCTTC; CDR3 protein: CASSLGVGLEQFF
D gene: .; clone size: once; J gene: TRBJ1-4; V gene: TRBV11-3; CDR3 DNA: TGTGCCAGCAGCAATGGACAGACTAACGGGGAAAAACTGTTTTTT; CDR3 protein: CASSNGQTNGEKLFF
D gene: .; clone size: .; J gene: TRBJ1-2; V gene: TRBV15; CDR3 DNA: TGTGCCACCAGCGTAGACCCGGGAGCCGGACCCTATGGCTACACCTTC; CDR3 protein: CATSVDPGAGPYGYTF
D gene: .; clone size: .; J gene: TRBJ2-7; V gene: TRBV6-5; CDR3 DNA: TGTGCCAGCAGTTACGGTTCAGGGTCCTACGAGCAGTACTTC; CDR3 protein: CASSYGSGSYEQYF
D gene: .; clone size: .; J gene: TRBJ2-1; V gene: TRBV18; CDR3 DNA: TGTGCCAGCTCACCGCAAAAATACAATGAGCAGTTCTTC; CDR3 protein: CASSPQKYNEQFF
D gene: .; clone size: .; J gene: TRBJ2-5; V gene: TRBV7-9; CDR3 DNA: TGTGCCAGCAGCCCGAAGGGGGGCCCTTCTTTAGAGACCCAGTACTTC; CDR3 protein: CASSPKGGPSLETQYF
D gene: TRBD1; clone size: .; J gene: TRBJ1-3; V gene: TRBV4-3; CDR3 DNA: TGCGCCAGCAGCCAAGCAGGGGGGTCCTCCTCTGGAAACACCATATATTTT; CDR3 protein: CASSQAGGSSSGNTIYF
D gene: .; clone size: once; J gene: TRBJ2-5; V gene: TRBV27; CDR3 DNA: TGTGCCAGCAGTTTACCCTCCCAAGAGACCCAGTACTTC; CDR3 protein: CASSLPSQETQYF
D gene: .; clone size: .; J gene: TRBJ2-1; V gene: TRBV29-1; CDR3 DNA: TGCAGCGTGAGCGGGAATGAGCAGTTCTTC; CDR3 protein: CSVSGNEQFF
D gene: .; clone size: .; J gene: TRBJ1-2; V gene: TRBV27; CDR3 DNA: TGTGCCAGCAGTTTAACGGGAAATCGTCCTGGCTACACCTTC; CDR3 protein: CASSLTGNRPGYTF
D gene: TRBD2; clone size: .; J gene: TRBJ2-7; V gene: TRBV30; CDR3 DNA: TGTGCCTGGAGTAGGGCTAGCGGGAGCTGGCAGTACTTC; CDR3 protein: CAWSRASGSWQYF